Following are 28 T cell receptor beta chains from one sample sequenced in a study of PD-1 blockade in classical Hodgkin lymphoma. Only in-frame clones appear in the TCRdb table, and some are missing; sequencing was by immunoSEQ multiplex PCR. The sample shows 10,000 to 13,000 clones, roughly 74% of them seen only once. Documented time point: cycle 4 day 1 (C4D1), after 6 weeks of nivolumab. With no exception, relapse followed autologous stem cell transplantation in all patients, and brentuximab vedotin exposure varied. Isolation of CD4+ T cells from thawed PBMCs was performed by magnetic negative selection. This sample comprised CD4+ T cells from blood, obtained before the fourth cycle of nivolumab. All receptors derive from a human donor with classical Hodgkin lymphoma.

The chain carries TRBV27 and TRBJ2-7; D may be TRBD2 (5 bases). Germline V gene lookup returns CDR1 MNHEY and CDR2 SMNVEV (reference sequence). Trimming took 5 bases from V and 6 from J, leaving 17 bases between them. The length of the CDR3 is 14 residues. The CDR3 here is CASSVDSRGSEQYF. DNA of the CDR3: TGTGCCAGCAGTGTGGACTCTCGAGGGTCCGAGCAGTACTTC.

The chain couples TRBV5-1 to TRBJ2-7; 11 bases match TRBD2. V lost 6 bases, J lost 1 base, and 15 bases stayed unmatched. This CDR3 is 18 amino acids long. The germline V gene encodes CDR1 SGHRS and CDR2 YFSETQ. The CDR3 DNA reads TGCGCCAGCACCCTTTTCCCGGGACTAGCGGAAAGTTCCTACGAGCAGTACTTC. Translated: CASTLFPGLAESSYEQYF.

The J gene is TRBJ1-3, the V gene TRBV28, with 7 bases fitting TRBD1. The germline V gene encodes CDR1 MDHEN and CDR2 SYDVKM. The CDR3 length is 15 residues. V was pared by 2 bases and J by 2 bases, with 3 bases of the junction left unmatched. This CDR3 reads CASSLGTAPGNTIYF. The DNA of the CDR3 is TGTGCCAGCAGTTTAGGGACAGCTCCTGGAAACACCATATATTTT.

This clone was observed once. J is TRBJ2-7 and V is TRBV6-1; 14 bases agree with TRBD2. CDR1 is MNHNS, CDR2 SASEGT, per germline. Trimming cost V 11 bases and J 2 bases; bases outside gene matches: 5. The CDR3 runs 14 residues. CDR3 in amino acids: CACGLAGGPYEQYF. The CDR3 DNA reads TGTGCCTGCGGACTAGCGGGAGGTCCCTACGAGCAGTACTTC.

The chain uses TRBV6-4 and TRBJ2-3; 16 bases align to TRBD2. Per germline, CDR1 MRHNA and CDR2 SNTAGT. Trimming at V came to 2 bases and at J to 2 bases, leaving 7 bases not matched to a gene. There are 19 residues in the CDR3. CDR3 nucleotide sequence: TGTGCCAGCAGTGACAGTGGGACTAGCGGGAGGGGGGTCACAGATACGCAGTATTTT. Encoded protein: CASSDSGTSGRGVTDTQYF.

The chain uses TRBV11-2 and TRBJ2-3; perhaps TRBD2 as D (5 bases). CDR1 and CDR2 from the germline V gene are SGHAT and FQNNGV. The V end lost 6 bases, the J end lost 7 bases, and 20 bases lay between the germline ends. CDR3 length equals 15 residues. CDR3 loop: CASRLRGQAIYTQYF. The CDR3 DNA reads as TGTGCCAGCAGACTAAGAGGGCAGGCTATCTATACGCAGTATTTT.

Here the CDR3 reads CASCAAQGGNNSPLHF. CDR3 bases: TGCGCCAGCTGCGCGGCCCAGGGCGGGAATAATTCACCCCTCCACTTT. This chain joins TRBV5-1 and TRBJ1-6; possibly TRBD1 for D (5 bases). The CDR3 runs to 16 residues. The V gene's germline CDR1 is SGHRS and CDR2 YFSETQ. V lost 7 bases and J 5 bases, leaving 19 bases between the germline ends.

This clone came up once. The chain uses TRBV5-6 and TRBJ1-2; 11 bases map to TRBD1. V lost 4 bases to trimming and J lost 5 bases; unmatched junction nucleotides: 4. Germline V gene data show CDR1 as SGHDT and CDR2 as YYEEEE. This CDR3 spans 14 amino acids. The CDR3 DNA reads as TGTGCCAGCAGCCTGGACAGGGGGCCTTATGGCTACACCTTC. Protein product: CASSLDRGPYGYTF.

This clone was picked up a small number of times. The chain is built from TRBV5-1 and TRBJ1-1; no firm D call. Germline V gene data show CDR1 as SGHRS and CDR2 as YFSETQ. The V end was cut by 1 base, the J end by 0 bases, with 4 bases between. The CDR3 loop spans 13 amino acids. The CDR3 spells CASSLTVNTEAFF. In nucleotides, the CDR3 is TGCGCCAGCAGCTTGACAGTGAACACTGAAGCTTTCTTT.

A few counts support this clone. V usage is TRBV28 and J usage is TRBJ1-3, with D perhaps TRBD1 (6 bases). The CDR3 contains 16 residues. Germline V gene sequence: CDR1 MDHEN, CDR2 SYDVKM. The V and J ends lost 6 bases and 0 bases respectively, with 15 bases between them. In DNA, the CDR3 is TGTGCCAGCAGGTCCCCCGGAGGGGGCTCTGGAAACACCATATATTTT. It yields the protein CASRSPGGGSGNTIYF.

This rearrangement joins TRBV5-1 to TRBJ1-2, with D uncertain. V was trimmed by 0 bases and J by 4 bases, leaving 10 bases between them. In germline, CDR1 is SGHRS, CDR2 YFSETQ. This CDR3 spans 14 amino acids. DNA of the CDR3: TGCGCCAGCAGCTTGGACGTACAGATCTATGGCTACACCTTC. Residues: CASSLDVQIYGYTF. The variable domain in full, with the rest retrieved from reference TRBV5-1 and TRBJ1-2, is KAGVTQTPRYLIKTRGQQVTLSCSPISGHRSVSWYQQTPGQGLQFLFEYFSETQRNKGNFPGRFSGRQFSNSRSEMNVSTLELGDSALYLCASSLDVQIYGYTFGSGTRLTVV.

Only a few counts were recorded for this clone. The rearrangement joins TRBV7-9 to TRBJ1-1, with D perhaps TRBD1 (6 bases). This CDR3 contains 10 residues. Trimming took 10 bases from V and 5 from J, leaving 8 bases between them. CDR1 is SEHNR and CDR2 is FQNEAQ in the germline V gene (reference sequence). This CDR3 reads CANRATEAFF. CDR3 coding DNA: TGTGCCAACAGGGCGACTGAAGCTTTCTTT. The full variable domain, its missing parts supplied by reference TRBV7-9 and TRBJ1-1, is DTGVSQNPRHKITKRGQNVTFRCDPISEHNRLYWYRQTLGQGPEFLTYFQNEAQLEKSRLLSDRFSAERPKGSFSTLEIQRTEQGDSAMYLCANRATEAFFGQGTRLTVV.

In its sample, this clone was seen once. V is TRBV6-5 and J is TRBJ2-5; tentatively, D is TRBD1 (8 bases). Trimming left V 5 bases short and J 3 bases short, with 13 bases between. The germline gives CDR1 MNHEY, CDR2 SVGAGI. The CDR3 has 14 amino acids. The DNA for the CDR3 is TGTGCCAGCAGTGTACAGGGGGGGGAAGAGACCCAGTACTTC. Its translation: CASSVQGGEETQYF.

The chain carries TRBV5-4 and TRBJ2-2; 7 bases match TRBD2. The junction had 6 bases not matched to a gene; V was cut back by 3 bases and J by 1 base. The germline CDR1 and CDR2 sequences are SGHNT and YYREEE (reference sequence). The CDR3 has 16 residues. The CDR3 nucleotides read TGTGCCAGCAGCTCGGGACTAATGGTGAACACCGGGGAGCTGTTTTTT. Its protein is CASSSGLMVNTGELFF.

The chain links TRBV9 to TRBJ1-5; D is undetermined. Germline V lookup: CDR1 SGDLS, CDR2 YYNGEE. V was trimmed by 0 bases and J by 0 bases, leaving 7 bases between them. The CDR3 sequence is 15 residues long. CDR3 nucleotides: TGTGCCAGCAGCGTAGAACCCGCTAGCAATCAGCCCCAGCATTTT. Translating gives CASSVEPASNQPQHF.

The chain carries TRBV5-6 and TRBJ1-1; TRBD1 matches at 7 bases. This CDR3 has 17 residues. The V and J ends lost 2 bases and 2 bases, in that order; junction bases with no gene match: 12. CDR1 and CDR2 (germline): SGHDT, YYEEEE. The CDR3 DNA sequence: TGTGCCAGCAGCTTTTACCGGGACAGAAGATTTAACACTGAAGCTTTCTTT. This codes for CASSFYRDRRFNTEAFF.

CDR3 in amino acids: CASSLSGDTQYF. The CDR3 DNA reads as TGCGCCAGCAGCTTGAGTGGGGATACGCAGTATTTT. The rearrangement uses TRBV5-1 and TRBJ2-3; D remains unclear. From germline, CDR1 is SGHRS and CDR2 YFSETQ. The CDR3 extends over 12 amino acids. Trimming took off 1 base at V and 6 bases at J, with 6 bases between the two ends.

V and J are TRBV29-1 and TRBJ2-5; D is ambiguous. With 6 bases removed from V and 0 bases from J, the gap between germline ends came to 11 bases. The CDR3 covers 13 residues. Germline CDR1 is SQVTM and CDR2 is ANQGSEA. DNA for the CDR3: TGCAGCGTAATGAGAGGCAACCAAGAGACCCAGTACTTC. It yields the protein CSVMRGNQETQYF. The variable domain in full, completed from reference TRBV29-1 and TRBJ2-5, reads SAVISQKPSRDICQRGTSLTIQCQVDSQVTMMFWYRQQPGQSLTLIATANQGSEATYESGFVIDKFPISRPNLTFSTLTVSNMSPEDSSIYLCSVMRGNQETQYFGPGTRLLVL.

As to this clone: Germline and junction disagree at one end, which may indicate a read error. J is TRBJ2-5 and V is TRBV7-7; 7 bases match TRBD2. CDR1 and CDR2 (germline): SSHAT, FNYEAQ (reference sequence). The CDR3 runs 12 residues. The CDR3 loop is CASSSGKETQYF. DNA of the CDR3: TGTGCTAGCAGCAGCGGGAAAGAGACCCAGTACTTC.

V usage is TRBV4-2 and J usage is TRBJ1-1; D might be TRBD1 (5 bases). The germline V and J ends were trimmed by 1 base and 2 bases, with 14 bases remaining between them. CDR1 is LGHNA and CDR2 is YNFKEQ in the germline V gene. The CDR3 length is 16 residues. The CDR3 is CASSQVQGRGNTEAFF. The CDR3 DNA reads TGTGCCAGCAGCCAAGTCCAGGGTCGCGGCAACACTGAAGCTTTCTTT.

The CDR3 region is CASSPGLNTEAFF. CDR3 DNA sequence: TGTGCCAGCAGTCCAGGGCTGAACACTGAAGCTTTCTTT. The V call is TRBV6-1, the J call TRBJ1-1, with TRBD1 as a possible D gene (5 bases). The CDR3 has 13 amino acids. Germline V gives CDR1 MNHNS, CDR2 SASEGT. Trimming took off 5 bases at V and 0 bases at J, with 7 bases between the two ends.

The chain carries TRBV10-3 and TRBJ2-5, with TRBD1 as a possible D gene (6 bases). Germline values: CDR1 ENHRY, CDR2 SYGVKD. The length of the CDR3 is 17 residues. V lost 2 bases and J 5 bases, leaving 21 bases between the germline ends. This CDR3 reads CAISEGLGTPEVETQYF. Here the CDR3 DNA reads TGTGCCATCAGTGAGGGTCTAGGGACACCGGAGGTGGAGACCCAGTACTTC.

The chain has TRBV28 and TRBJ2-5; tentatively, D is TRBD1 or TRBD2 (5 bases each). V gave up 5 bases and J gave up 0 bases, with 13 bases separating them. The CDR3 sequence is 15 residues long. The germline gives CDR1 MDHEN, CDR2 SYDVKM. The CDR3: CASSPGRSYQETQYF. CDR3 in DNA: TGTGCCAGCAGTCCGGGACGGTCGTACCAAGAGACCCAGTACTTC.

This rearrangement joins TRBV19 to TRBJ1-2; no firm D call. V lost 4 bases and J lost 5, with 8 bases in between. Germline CDR1 reads LNHDA; CDR2 reads SQIVND (reference sequence). The CDR3 contains 12 residues. The chain's CDR3 is CASSKLQYGYTF. The CDR3 DNA reads as TGTGCCAGTAGTAAATTACAGTATGGCTACACCTTC.

The chain has TRBV5-1 and TRBJ2-1; 11 nucleotides line up with TRBD2. The CDR3 consists of 14 residues. The J segment lost 4 bases and the V segment lost 6 bases, leaving 3 bases of the junction unmatched. From germline, CDR1 is SGHRS and CDR2 YFSETQ. This CDR3 reads CASKLAGAYNEQFF. The CDR3, as DNA: TGCGCCAGCAAACTAGCGGGAGCGTACAATGAGCAGTTCTTC.

The chain uses TRBV19 and TRBJ2-4, with D perhaps TRBD1 (6 bases). There are 15 residues in the CDR3. Trimming removed 1 base at V and 7 bases at J, with 14 bases between. Germline V gives CDR1 LNHDA, CDR2 SQIVND (reference sequence). The DNA for the CDR3 is TGTGCCAGTAGTATAGGTCCTATTCAGGGGAACATTCAGTACTTC. It translates to CASSIGPIQGNIQYF. The full variable domain, in which reference TRBV19 and TRBJ2-4 provide the parts outside the CDR3, is DGGITQSPKYLFRKEGQNVTLSCEQNLNHDAMYWYRQDPGQGLRLIYYSQIVNDFQKGDIAEGYSVSREKKESFPLTVTSAQKNPTAFYLCASSIGPIQGNIQYFGAGTRLSVL.

The chain has TRBV5-1 and TRBJ2-2, with TRBD1 as a possible D gene (8 bases). From germline, CDR1 is SGHRS and CDR2 YFSETQ. The CDR3 totals 14 residues. V gave up 4 bases and J gave up 7 bases, with 14 bases separating them. The CDR3 reads CASSVTGGDGELFF. Written as DNA, the CDR3 is TGCGCCAGCAGCGTCACAGGGGGGGACGGGGAGCTGTTTTTT.

The CDR3 loop reads CASSYSRGQGSGGYTF. In DNA, the CDR3 is TGTGCCAGCAGTTACTCGAGGGGACAGGGGTCGGGAGGCTACACCTTC. The V call is TRBV6-5, the J call TRBJ1-2; 10 bases match TRBD1. The V segment lost 0 bases and the J segment 8 bases; nucleotides outside the gene matches: 9. Germline CDR1 is MNHEY and CDR2 is SVGAGI. The CDR3 is 16 residues long.